The clone carrying this T cell receptor beta chain is labeled medium-sized. These data belong to a study of T cells after yellow fever vaccination. Findings of the study overall: The study re-detected most primary-vaccination clones after the booster (roughly 95% CD4, around 89% CD8).

This CDR3 has 14 residues. V lost 5 bases, J lost 2 bases, and 7 bases stayed unmatched. CDR1 is DFQATT and CDR2 is SNEGSKA in the germline V gene (reference sequence). TCRdb reprocessed the 5' RACE reads with MiXCR, giving one entry per CDR3 protein. The sample consists of over 25,000 distinct CDR3 sequences, more than 9% of them appearing once. The V call is TRBV20-1, the J call TRBJ2-5, with TRBD2 identical over 8 bases. The sequence was obtained from a man aged 18-30 years who received the YFV17D yellow fever vaccine. Source: PBMCs, either bulk or a sorted T-cell subset (CD4+, CD8+, memory, or dextramer-sorted; not recorded which), taken roughly 14 days after the first yellow fever vaccination. The CDR3 sequence is CSAPRGARQETQYF. DNA for the CDR3: TGCAGTGCTCCGCGGGGGGCCAGGCAAGAGACCCAGTACTTC.